This T cell receptor beta chain was identified in a study of control samples from healthy donors and cancer patients. The assay was immunoSEQ multiplex PCR, and TCRdb's table has in-frame clones only and misses some. The sample has around 82,000 clones, about 89% seen once. The receptor was isolated from a man aged 50-60 years in good health. The specimen was blood.

CDR3: CASRFPGLGEDEQFF. In DNA form, the CDR3 reads TGTGCCAGCAGATTTCCGGGACTGGGGGAAGATGAGCAGTTCTTC. J is TRBJ2-1 and V is TRBV25-1; D is possibly TRBD2 (6 bases). The germline CDR1 and CDR2 sequences are MGHDK and SYGVNS. Trimming pared 6 bases from V and 8 bases from J, leaving 20 bases between. This CDR3 has 15 amino acids.